Following are 6 T cell receptor beta chains from one sample sequenced in a study of blood T cell repertoires in COVID-19. Sequenced by immunoSEQ multiplex PCR; TCRdb stores in-frame clones only, minus some. This table has 120,000 or so clones, over 65% appearing once. The specimen sequenced was peripheral blood. The receptors derive from a man in his sixties or seventies with acute or convalescent COVID-19.

V is TRBV5-4 and J is TRBJ2-1; 12 nucleotides match TRBD2. V was clipped by 3 bases and J by 4 bases; unmatched bases: 5. Germline-derived CDR1 and CDR2 are SGHNT and YYREEE (reference sequence). The CDR3 consists of 16 residues. The CDR3 DNA sequence: TGTGCCAGCAGCTCGAGACTAGCGGGGGAGTACAATGAGCAGTTCTTC. Translation gives CASSSRLAGEYNEQFF. Based on the CDR3 plus reference TRBV5-4 and TRBJ2-1, the full variable domain is ETGVTQSPTHLIKTRGQQVTLRCSSQSGHNTVSWYQQALGQGPQFIFQYYREEENGRGNFPPRFSGLQFPNYSSELNVNALELDDSALYLCASSSRLAGEYNEQFFGPGTRLTVL.

J is TRBJ1-2 and V is TRBV30, with D perhaps matching TRBD1 (6 bases). V lost 5 bases and J lost 7, with 26 bases in between. The CDR3 consists of 16 residues. The germline gives CDR1 GTSNPN, CDR2 SVGIG (reference sequence). This CDR3 reads CAWAFGGGGLVGGYTF. Written as DNA, the CDR3 is TGTGCCTGGGCTTTTGGGGGGGGCGGATTAGTCGGTGGCTACACCTTC.

The V gene is TRBV4-1, the J gene TRBJ2-5; D might be TRBD2 (6 bases). The ends were cut back, 4 bases at V and 3 bases at J, with 21 bases in the middle. From germline, CDR1 is MGHRA and CDR2 YSYEKL. This CDR3 comprises 17 residues. Here the CDR3 DNA reads TGCGCCAGCAGCCTCTTGCCCCCCCAAACGGGAGAAGAGACCCAGTACTTC. This encodes CASSLLPPQTGEETQYF.

The chain couples TRBV30 to TRBJ1-1; D perhaps matches TRBD1 (6 bases). V lost 1 base to trimming and J lost 4 bases, with 10 bases between them. This CDR3 is 13 amino acids long. Germline V gives CDR1 GTSNPN, CDR2 SVGIG (reference sequence). The CDR3 sequence is CAWSAGVSTEAFF. CDR3 DNA sequence: TGTGCCTGGAGTGCAGGGGTGTCCACTGAAGCTTTCTTT. Full variable domain (remainder filled in from reference TRBV30 and TRBJ1-1): SQTIHQWPATLVQPVGSPLSLECTVEGTSNPNLYWYRQAAGRGLQLLFYSVGIGQISSEVPQNLSASRPQDRQFILSSKKLLLSDSGFYLCAWSAGVSTEAFFGQGTRLTVV.

The V and J genes are TRBV5-1 and TRBJ1-5; D ambiguous. The V and J ends lost 1 base and 0 bases respectively, with 8 bases between them. CDR1 SGHRS and CDR2 YFSETQ come from the germline V gene. This CDR3 has 15 amino acids. The CDR3 here is CASSLISGSNQPQHF. The CDR3 nucleotides read TGCGCCAGCAGCTTGATTTCCGGTAGCAATCAGCCCCAGCATTTT.

The rearrangement links TRBV11-1 to TRBJ2-1; maybe TRBD1 (5 bases). CDR1 is SGHAT, CDR2 FQDESV, per germline (reference sequence). The ends were cut back, 0 bases at V and 10 bases at J, with 7 bases in the middle. This CDR3 region has 12 residues. In nucleotides, the CDR3 is TGTGCCAGCAGCTTAGCCTGGACAGAGCAGTTCTTC. This codes for CASSLAWTEQFF.